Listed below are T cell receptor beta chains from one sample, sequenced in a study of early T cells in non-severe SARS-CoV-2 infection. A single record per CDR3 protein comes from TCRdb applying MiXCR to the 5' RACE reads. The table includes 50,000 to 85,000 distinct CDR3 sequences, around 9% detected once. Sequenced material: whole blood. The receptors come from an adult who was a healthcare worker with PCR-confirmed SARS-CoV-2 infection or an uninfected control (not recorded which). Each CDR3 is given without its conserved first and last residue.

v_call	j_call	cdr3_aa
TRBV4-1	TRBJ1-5	ASSQAPFRGAGQPQH
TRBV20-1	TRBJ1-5	SAKPSGQLNQPQH
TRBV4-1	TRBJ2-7	ASSNLAGHY
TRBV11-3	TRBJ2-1	ASSPDRVSYNEQF
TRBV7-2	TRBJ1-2	ASSRIVSGGHYGYT
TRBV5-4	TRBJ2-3	ASSAGGPRDTQY
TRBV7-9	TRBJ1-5	ASSLAGTGDVNQPQH
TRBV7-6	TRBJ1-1	ASTRTGGTEAF
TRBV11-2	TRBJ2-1	ASSPGLRSPGNEQF
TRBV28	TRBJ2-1	ASSSGQNNEQF
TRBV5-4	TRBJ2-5	ASSSDREGRETQY
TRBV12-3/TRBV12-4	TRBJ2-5	ASSDLYQETQY
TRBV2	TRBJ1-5	ASSGDRGRDQPQH
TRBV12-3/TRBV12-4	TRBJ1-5	ASSFRGTGQPQH
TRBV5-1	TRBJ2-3	ASSLALDTDTQY
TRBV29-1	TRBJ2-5	SVHRESGETQY
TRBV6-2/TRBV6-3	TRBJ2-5	ASSSTSVQETQY
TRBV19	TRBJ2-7	ASSMQQVNSYEQY
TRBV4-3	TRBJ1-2	ASSQRLGQGLTYGYT
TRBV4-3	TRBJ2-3	ASSQRPGLAGNTDTQY
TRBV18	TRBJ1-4	ASSLRTDEKLF
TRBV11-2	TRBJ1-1	ASSLRVGEAF
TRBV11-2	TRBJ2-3	ASSLDFPGMGTDTQY
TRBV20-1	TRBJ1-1	SHPDWGIMNTEAF
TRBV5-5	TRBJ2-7	ASSLSAYEQY
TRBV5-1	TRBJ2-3	ASSWDPRVSDTQY
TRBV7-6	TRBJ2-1	ASSLLSLAGGHEQF
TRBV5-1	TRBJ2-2	ASSLEGIAGELF
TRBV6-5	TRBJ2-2	ASRSTGGLTNTGELF
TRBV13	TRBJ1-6	ASSFGQGQSHSPLH
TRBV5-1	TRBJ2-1	ASSLESSSLYNEQF
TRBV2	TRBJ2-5	ASRPWDIQETQY
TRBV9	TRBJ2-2	ASSVEGQLITGELF
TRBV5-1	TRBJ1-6	ASSPGDTPNSPLH
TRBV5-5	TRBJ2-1	ASFEGTRTYNEQF
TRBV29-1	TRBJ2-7	SVKYSSYEQY
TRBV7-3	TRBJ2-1	ASSRLPAVGNEQF
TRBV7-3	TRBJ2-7	ASSEGQGESYEQY
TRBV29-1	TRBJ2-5	SVKRTNPEETQY
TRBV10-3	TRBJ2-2	AISVVTHTGELF
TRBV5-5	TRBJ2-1	ASSIRGDEQF
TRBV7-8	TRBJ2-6	ASSLSRVLSVLGSSGANVLT
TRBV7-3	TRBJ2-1	ASSVVGPYNEQF
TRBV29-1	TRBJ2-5	SVAEGAQETQY
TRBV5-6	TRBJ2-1	ASRLQVRSYNEQF
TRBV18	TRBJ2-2	ASSPSGTTGELF